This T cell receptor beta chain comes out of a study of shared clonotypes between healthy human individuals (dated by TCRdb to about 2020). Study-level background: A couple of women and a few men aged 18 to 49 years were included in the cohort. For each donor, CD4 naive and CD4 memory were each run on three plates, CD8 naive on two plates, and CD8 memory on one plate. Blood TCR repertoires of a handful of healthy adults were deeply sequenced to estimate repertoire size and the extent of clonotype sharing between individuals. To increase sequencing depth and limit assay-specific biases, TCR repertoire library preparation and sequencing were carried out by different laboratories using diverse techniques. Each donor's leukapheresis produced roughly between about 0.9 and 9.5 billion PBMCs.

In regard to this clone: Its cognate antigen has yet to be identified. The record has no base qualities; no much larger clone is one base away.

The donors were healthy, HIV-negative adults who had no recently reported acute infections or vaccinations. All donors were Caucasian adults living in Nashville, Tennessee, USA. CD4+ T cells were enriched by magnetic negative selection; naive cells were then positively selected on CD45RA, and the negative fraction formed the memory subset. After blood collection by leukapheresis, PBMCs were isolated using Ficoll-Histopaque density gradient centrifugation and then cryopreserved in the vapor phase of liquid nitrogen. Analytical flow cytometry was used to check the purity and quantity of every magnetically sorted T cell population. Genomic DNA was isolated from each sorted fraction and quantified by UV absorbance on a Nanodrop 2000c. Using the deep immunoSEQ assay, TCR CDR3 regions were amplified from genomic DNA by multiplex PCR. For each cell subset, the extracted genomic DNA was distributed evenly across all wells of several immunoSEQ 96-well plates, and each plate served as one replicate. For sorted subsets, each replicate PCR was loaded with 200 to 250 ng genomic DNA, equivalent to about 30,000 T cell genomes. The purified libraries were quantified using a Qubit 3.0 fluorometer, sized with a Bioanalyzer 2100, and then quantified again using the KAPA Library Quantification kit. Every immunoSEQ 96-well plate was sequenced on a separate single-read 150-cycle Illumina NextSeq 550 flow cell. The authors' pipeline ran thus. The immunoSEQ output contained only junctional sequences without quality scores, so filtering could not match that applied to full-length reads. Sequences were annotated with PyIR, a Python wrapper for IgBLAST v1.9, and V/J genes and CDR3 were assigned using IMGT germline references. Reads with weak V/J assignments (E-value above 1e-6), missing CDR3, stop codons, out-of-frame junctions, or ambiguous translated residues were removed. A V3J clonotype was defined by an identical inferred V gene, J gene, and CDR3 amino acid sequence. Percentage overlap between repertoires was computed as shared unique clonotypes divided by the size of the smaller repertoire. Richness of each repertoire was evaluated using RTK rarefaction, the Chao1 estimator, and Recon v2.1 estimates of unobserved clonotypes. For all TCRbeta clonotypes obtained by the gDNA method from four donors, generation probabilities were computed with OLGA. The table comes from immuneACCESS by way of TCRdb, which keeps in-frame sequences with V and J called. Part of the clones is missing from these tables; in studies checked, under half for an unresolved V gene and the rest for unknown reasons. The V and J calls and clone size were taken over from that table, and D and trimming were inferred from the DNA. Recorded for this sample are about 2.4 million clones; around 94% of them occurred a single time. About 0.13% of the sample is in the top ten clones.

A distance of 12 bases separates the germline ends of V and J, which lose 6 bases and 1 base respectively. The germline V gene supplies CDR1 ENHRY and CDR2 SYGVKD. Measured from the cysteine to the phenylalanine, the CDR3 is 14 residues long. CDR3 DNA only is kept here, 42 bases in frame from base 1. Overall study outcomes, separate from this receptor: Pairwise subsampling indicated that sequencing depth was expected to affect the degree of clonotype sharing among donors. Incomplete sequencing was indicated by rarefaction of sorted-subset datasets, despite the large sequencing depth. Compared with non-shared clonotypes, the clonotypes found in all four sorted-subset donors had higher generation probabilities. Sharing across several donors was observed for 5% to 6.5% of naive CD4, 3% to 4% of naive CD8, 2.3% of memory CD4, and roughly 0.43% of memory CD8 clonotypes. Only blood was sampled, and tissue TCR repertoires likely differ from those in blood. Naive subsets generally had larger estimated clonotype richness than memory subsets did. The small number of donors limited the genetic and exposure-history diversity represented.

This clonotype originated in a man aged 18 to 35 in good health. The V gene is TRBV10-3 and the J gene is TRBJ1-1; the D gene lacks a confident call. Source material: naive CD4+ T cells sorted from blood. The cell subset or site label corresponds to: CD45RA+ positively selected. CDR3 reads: CAISPNTQNTEAFF. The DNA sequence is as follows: TGTGCCATCAGCCCAAATACCCAGAACACTGAAGCTTTCTTT.